The 28 T cell receptor beta chains given below trace back to one sample, sequenced in a study of technical replicates of blood from several donors. Libraries were prepared by immunoSEQ multiplex PCR; TCRdb keeps only in-frame clonotypes and omits some of them. The repertoire consists of fewer than 20,000 clones, with approximately 80% occurring once and the leading ten covering roughly 9.1%. Sequences were obtained from PBMCs. The receptors stem from a human donor in good health. Some clones in this sample may be carry-over from other donors' samples.

The rearrangement uses TRBV11-2 and TRBJ1-1, with 8 bases fitting TRBD1. Germline V gene lookup returns CDR1 SGHAT and CDR2 FQNNGV. The length of the CDR3 is 14 residues. Trimming removed 2 bases from V and 4 bases from J; junction bases left unmatched: 3. CDR3 sequence: CASSLQGAPTEAFF. The CDR3 bases are TGTGCCAGCAGCTTACAGGGGGCGCCCACTGAAGCTTTCTTT.

This clone turned up a few times. J is TRBJ1-2 and V is TRBV28, with 10 bases fitting TRBD1. The CDR3 covers 13 residues. Trimming removed 5 bases from V and 4 bases from J; junction bases left unmatched: 1. Germline loops: CDR1 MDHEN, CDR2 SYDVKM. In nucleotides, the CDR3 is TGTGCCAGCAGTGGACAGGGGGGCTATGGCTACACCTTC. This translates into CASSGQGGYGYTF.

Concerning this clone: Distinct nucleotide sequences in the sample also encode this CDR3. The CDR3 spells CASSIDLASGSYNEQFF. The CDR3 DNA sequence: TGTGCCAGTAGTATAGACCTAGCTTCGGGCTCCTACAATGAGCAGTTCTTC. This chain links TRBV19 with TRBJ2-1; possibly TRBD2 for D (5 bases). The ends were cut back, 0 bases at V and 0 bases at J, with 12 bases in the middle. This CDR3 has 17 residues. Germline V gene lookup returns CDR1 LNHDA and CDR2 SQIVND (reference sequence).

This chain connects TRBV11-2 to TRBJ1-1; tentatively, D is TRBD1 (5 bases). The CDR3 runs 18 residues. Trimming stripped 4 bases from V and 0 bases from J, with 21 bases between. Germline CDR1 and CDR2: SGHAT and FQNNGV. DNA for the CDR3: TGTGCCAGCAGCTCATGGTACAGTTTTATAGGGGTGAACACTGAAGCTTTCTTT. It yields the protein CASSSWYSFIGVNTEAFF.

This sequence joins TRBV2 and TRBJ2-1; possibly TRBD2 for D (5 bases). V was clipped by 6 bases and J by 10 bases, with 19 bases between them. CDR3 length equals 14 residues. Germline CDR1 reads SNHLY; CDR2 reads FYNNEI. Written as DNA, the CDR3 is TGTGCCAGCAGCTTGACGGCGGGCCGCACAGAGCAGTTCTTC. It encodes CASSLTAGRTEQFF.

This clone was counted a few times. V and J are TRBV10-2 and TRBJ2-2, with D unclear. The germline V gene encodes CDR1 WSHSY and CDR2 SAAADI. Trimming removed 5 bases at V and 5 bases at J, with 6 bases between. CDR3 length equals 12 residues. CDR3 nucleotide sequence: TGCGCCAGCAGTCTCTTGACCGGGGAGCTGTTTTTT. It encodes CASSLLTGELFF.

The chain combines TRBV10-3 with TRBJ1-3; TRBD1 might be the D (5 bases). CDR1 and CDR2 (germline): ENHRY, SYGVKD. Trimming left V 2 bases short and J 0 bases short, with 14 bases between. The length of the CDR3 is 17 residues. Here the CDR3 reads CAISEVTDIFSGNTIYF. The CDR3 nucleotides are TGTGCCATCAGTGAGGTGACGGACATCTTCTCTGGAAACACCATATATTTT.

The rearrangement uses TRBV11-2 and TRBJ2-7; 7 positions match TRBD1. The CDR3 is made up of 13 amino acids. V lost 6 bases, J lost 6 bases, and 8 bases stayed unmatched. Germline V gene lookup returns CDR1 SGHAT and CDR2 FQNNGV. CDR3 sequence (DNA): TGTGCCAGCAGTTTTACAGGGGAAGCCGAGCAGTACTTC. Its translation is CASSFTGEAEQYF.

The CDR3 coding sequence is TGTGCCAGTAGTGTAGCGGGAGCCTCTAACACCGGGGAGCTGTTTTTT. Residues: CASSVAGASNTGELFF. The chain has TRBV19 and TRBJ2-2, with TRBD2 identical over 9 bases. There are 16 residues in the CDR3. Looked up from germline, CDR1 is LNHDA and CDR2 is SQIVND (reference sequence). V lost 5 bases and J lost 2; bases outside the gene matches: 6.

The J gene is TRBJ1-2, the V gene TRBV9; 7 positions match TRBD1. The J segment lost 4 bases and the V segment lost 1 base, leaving 13 bases of the junction unmatched. The CDR3 length is 17 residues. The germline V gene encodes CDR1 SGDLS and CDR2 YYNGEE. CDR3 in amino acids: CASSVRGGAGDSYGYTF. CDR3 sequence (DNA): TGTGCCAGCAGCGTAAGAGGGGGCGCAGGAGATTCCTATGGCTACACCTTC.

This clone was seen a few times. The V gene is TRBV7-7, the J gene TRBJ2-1; 10 bases agree with TRBD2. The CDR3 is 17 amino acids. V trimming: 1 base; J trimming: 9 bases; junction bases outside the gene matches: 12. Looked up from germline, CDR1 is SSHAT and CDR2 is FNYEAQ (reference sequence). The CDR3 sequence: CASSLDRGLAGDGEQFF. In DNA form, the CDR3 reads TGTGCCAGCAGCTTAGATCGAGGGCTAGCGGGAGACGGTGAGCAGTTCTTC. Filled out from reference TRBV7-7 and TRBJ2-1, the complete variable domain reads GAGVSQSPRYKVTKRGQDVTLRCDPISSHATLYWYQQALGQGPEFLTYFNYEAQPDKSGLPSDRFSAERPEGSISTLTIQRTEQRDSAMYRCASSLDRGLAGDGEQFFGPGTRLTVL.

V and J are TRBV7-6 and TRBJ2-2; 10 nucleotides match TRBD2. This CDR3 spans 16 amino acids. The V gene end was trimmed by 5 bases and the J gene end by 2 bases; junction bases not matched to a gene: 5. Germline CDR1 reads SGHVS; CDR2 reads FNYEAQ. The DNA of the CDR3 is TGTGCCAGCAGCCGTTCTAGCGGGAGTAACACCGGGGAGCTGTTTTTT. This encodes CASSRSSGSNTGELFF.

This chain links TRBV19 with TRBJ1-2; the D is unclear. Germline assignment: CDR1 LNHDA and CDR2 SQIVND (reference sequence). The CDR3 length is 13 residues. The germline V and J ends were trimmed by 6 bases and 4 bases, with 12 bases remaining between them. The CDR3 bases are TGTGCCAGTAGGGGCACGAGTACCTATGGCTACACCTTC. Residues: CASRGTSTYGYTF.

The V and J genes are TRBV5-4 and TRBJ2-2, with 10 bases fitting TRBD2. The CDR3 is 17 amino acids. CDR1 and CDR2 from the germline V gene are SGHNT and YYREEE (reference sequence). V was clipped by 0 bases and J by 5 bases; unmatched bases: 7. The CDR3 protein is CASSLAGLAGETGELFF. CDR3 DNA sequence: TGTGCCAGCAGCTTGGCCGGGCTAGCGGGAGAGACCGGGGAGCTGTTTTTT.

The chain carries TRBV28 and TRBJ2-7; possible D gene TRBD1, 6 bases. Per germline, CDR1 MDHEN and CDR2 SYDVKM. The CDR3 spans 13 residues. Trimming took 5 bases from V and 6 from J, leaving 14 bases between them. The CDR3: CASSPDRMSEQYF. CDR3 in DNA: TGTGCCAGCAGTCCCGACAGGATGAGCGAGCAGTACTTC.

This chain uses TRBV27 with TRBJ2-1, with 10 nucleotides matching TRBD2. CDR3 length equals 15 residues. The germline V gene has CDR1 MNHEY and CDR2 SMNVEV (reference sequence). After removal of 8 bases from V and 5 bases from J, the junction contained 9 bases not matched to a gene. CDR3 bases: TGTGCCAGCGTAGGATCTAGCGGGAGCGACAATGAGCAGTTCTTC. It codes for CASVGSSGSDNEQFF.

This clone came up a few times. This sequence joins TRBV29-1 and TRBJ1-1; 8 positions match TRBD1. With V trimmed by 7 bases and J by 3 bases, 10 bases remained unmatched. This CDR3 has 14 amino acids. Germline assignment: CDR1 SQVTM and CDR2 ANQGSEA. Here the CDR3 reads CSGGQGAMDTEAFF. The CDR3, as DNA: TGCAGCGGCGGACAGGGTGCGATGGACACTGAAGCTTTCTTT.

This clone appeared a few times. The gene calls are TRBV19 and TRBJ1-1, with D uncertain. The length of the CDR3 is 14 residues. The ends were cut back, 9 bases at V and 1 base at J, with 15 bases in the middle. Germline assignment: CDR1 LNHDA and CDR2 SQIVND (reference sequence). The CDR3 loop reads CARKREGKNTEAFF. In DNA form, the CDR3 reads TGTGCCAGAAAGAGAGAGGGAAAGAACACTGAAGCTTTCTTT.

This sequence joins TRBV5-1 and TRBJ2-3; TRBD2 agrees at 8 bases. With 3 bases clipped from V and 2 bases from J, the junction kept 5 bases outside the gene matches. Germline V gene sequence: CDR1 SGHRS, CDR2 YFSETQ. The CDR3 is 15 residues long. The CDR3 loop reads CASSSRRGATDTQYF. The CDR3 nucleotides read TGCGCCAGCAGCTCCAGGCGGGGGGCCACAGATACGCAGTATTTT.

This clone was found a few times. The rearrangement joins TRBV28 to TRBJ2-7, with 8 bases fitting TRBD2. The length of the CDR3 is 15 residues. J gave up 0 bases and V 7 bases, and 8 bases lay outside the gene matches. Germline CDR1 is MDHEN and CDR2 is SYDVKM. CDR3 region: CASITSGTRSYEQYF. The CDR3 nucleotides read TGTGCCAGCATTACTAGCGGAACCCGCTCCTACGAGCAGTACTTC.

This sequence joins TRBV4-1 and TRBJ2-7; 10 bases align to TRBD2. Germline V gives CDR1 MGHRA, CDR2 YSYEKL. The CDR3 runs 15 residues. V shed 1 base and J 3 bases; nucleotides not matched to a gene: 3. The CDR3 sequence: CASSQASGGGYEQYF. The CDR3 DNA is TGCGCCAGCAGCCAAGCTAGCGGGGGCGGCTACGAGCAGTACTTC.

This chain uses TRBV4-2 with TRBJ2-7, with 8 positions matching TRBD2. The J segment lost 5 bases and the V segment lost 6 bases, leaving 9 bases of the junction unmatched. Germline CDR1 and CDR2: LGHNA and YNFKEQ. CDR3 length: 14 amino acids. In DNA form, the CDR3 reads TGTGCCAGCAGGGGAAGCGGGAGTAGGCACGAGCAGTACTTC. This codes for CASRGSGSRHEQYF.

V is TRBV7-9 and J is TRBJ2-2; 7 bases are a match to TRBD2. V gave up 4 bases and J gave up 0 bases; unmatched junction bases: 5. This CDR3 spans 16 amino acids. Germline V lookup: CDR1 SEHNR, CDR2 FQNEAQ (reference sequence). The CDR3 DNA reads as TGTGCCAGCAGCTACCGCGGGGGAACGAACACCGGGGAGCTGTTTTTT. Translated, it gives CASSYRGGTNTGELFF.

J is TRBJ2-7 and V is TRBV14, with 9 bases aligning to TRBD2. The CDR3 consists of 14 residues. The junction had 7 bases not matched to a gene; V was cut back by 6 bases and J by 4 bases. Per germline, CDR1 SGHDN and CDR2 FVKESK. The CDR3 spells CASRTSGGNYEQYF. The CDR3 DNA follows: TGTGCCAGCAGGACTAGCGGAGGGAATTACGAGCAGTACTTC.

This chain joins TRBV5-8 and TRBJ2-5, with a possible D match to TRBD2 (6 bases). From germline, CDR1 is SGHTS and CDR2 YDEGEE. Trimming cost V 2 bases and J 5 bases, with 13 bases left between them. The CDR3 consists of 14 residues. The CDR3 DNA reads as TGTGCCAGCAGCTTTTGGGGAGGTTCTGAGACCCAGTACTTC. It is translated as CASSFWGGSETQYF.

The chain uses TRBV27 and TRBJ2-5; D possibly corresponds to TRBD2 (6 bases). Germline loops: CDR1 MNHEY, CDR2 SMNVEV (reference sequence). V was trimmed by 5 bases and J by 4 bases, leaving 17 bases between them. The CDR3 sequence is 15 residues long. As DNA, the CDR3 is TGTGCCAGCAGTAGCCCCCGGAGGGCTGGAGAGACCCAGTACTTC. Amino acid sequence: CASSSPRRAGETQYF.

V gene TRBV19 combines with J gene TRBJ2-1; 12 bases align to TRBD1. Unmatched junction bases numbered 7, after V lost 7 bases and J lost 9 bases. CDR3 size: 14 residues. Germline V gene data show CDR1 as LNHDA and CDR2 as SQIVND (reference sequence). In DNA form, the CDR3 reads TGTGCCAGTACATCCGGGACAGGGGGCGGTGAGCAGTTCTTC. Its protein is CASTSGTGGGEQFF. The full variable domain, its missing parts supplied by reference TRBV19 and TRBJ2-1, is DGGITQSPKYLFRKEGQNVTLSCEQNLNHDAMYWYRQDPGQGLRLIYYSQIVNDFQKGDIAEGYSVSREKKESFPLTVTSAQKNPTAFYLCASTSGTGGGEQFFGPGTRLTVL.

The V gene is TRBV29-1, the J gene TRBJ1-1; TRBD1 is a possible D gene (5 bases). CDR3 length: 15 residues. V shed 3 bases and J shed 0 bases, with 14 bases lying between them. Germline values: CDR1 SQVTM, CDR2 ANQGSEA. Here the CDR3 DNA reads TGCAGCGTTGAGGGAGGCCGAGGGGTGAACACTGAAGCTTTCTTT. Its translation: CSVEGGRGVNTEAFF.